This is a list of T cell receptor beta chains from one sample in a study of regulatory T cells in long-lasting Graves disease. TCRdb ran MiXCR on the multiplex PCR reads and lists one entry per CDR3 protein. The repertoire consists of 550,000 to 650,000 distinct CDR3 sequences, with 15% to 20% occurring once and the leading ten covering around 13%. This sample was shared with a second study, whose subject was T cells in Graves' hyperthyroidism and ophthalmopathy.

The specimen was peripheral blood mononuclear cells (PBMCs), collected at new diagnosis, from a patient treated with antithyroid drugs. The receptors here all came from a man between 18 and 35 years old with Graves disease. CDR3s include the opening cysteine and the closing phenylalanine or tryptophan. Rows may omit the clone size; those that give it use once, few, many or a size class.

J: TRBJ1-1; size: few; V: TRBV6-1; CDR3: CASSETWRGTEAFF
J: TRBJ1-4; size: .; V: TRBV7-6; CDR3: CASSGGGGRDEKLFF
J: TRBJ2-3; size: many; V: TRBV3-1; CDR3: CASSQGYEDTQYF
J: TRBJ1-2; size: .; V: TRBV5-1; CDR3: CASSSDQSGYTF
J: TRBJ2-4; size: many; V: TRBV29-1; CDR3: CSVDRLAKNIQYF
J: TRBJ1-2; size: .; V: TRBV4-1; CDR3: CASSQEGNNYGYAF
J: TRBJ2-7; size: .; V: TRBV3-1; CDR3: CASSLFGEGREQYF
J: TRBJ2-7; size: many; V: TRBV3-1; CDR3: CASSTSRSGSTEQYF
J: TRBJ2-1; size: .; V: TRBV5-1; CDR3: CASHEGSGNNEQFF
J: TRBJ1-1; size: few; V: TRBV19; CDR3: CASSAPLELFF
J: TRBJ2-7; size: few; V: TRBV20-1; CDR3: CSAPVPGGPYEQYF
J: TRBJ2-1; size: many; V: TRBV28; CDR3: CASSSPGTGPANEQFF
J: .; size: .; V: TRBV13; CDR3: CASKSPGGTEAFF
J: TRBJ2-1; size: many; V: TRBV20-1; CDR3: CSARVMGSGKGNEQFF
J: TRBJ2-1; size: few; V: TRBV7-3; CDR3: CASSLTGGRGDEQFF
J: TRBJ2-4; size: few; V: TRBV27; CDR3: CASSFRGQAGAKNIQYF
J: TRBJ1-5; size: .; V: TRBV20-1; CDR3: CSARDPVRGANQSQHF
J: TRBJ1-2; size: many; V: TRBV7-9; CDR3: CASSHPRAYGYTF
J: TRBJ1-2; size: few; V: TRBV27; CDR3: CASSPGLGTGGGYTF
J: TRBJ2-7; size: .; V: TRBV6-4; CDR3: CASSTEFSYEQYF
J: TRBJ2-6; size: once; V: TRBV13; CDR3: CASSWRGSGANVLTF
J: TRBJ1-2; size: .; V: TRBV27; CDR3: CASRIRGTYYGYTF
J: TRBJ2-3; size: many; V: TRBV11-3; CDR3: CASSLGVGTEATDTQYF